Below are 3 T cell receptor beta chains sequenced from a single sample in a study of CD8+CD57+ T cells in acquired aplastic anemia. Genomic DNA provided the template from which TCR beta VDJ and CDR3 profiles were obtained. MiXCR was run by TCRdb on the reads, yielding one entry per CDR3 protein. The sample lists around 200,000 distinct CDR3 sequences; more than 60% were seen once. Previously, flow cytometry had revealed CD8+CD57+ cell expansion in the patients chosen for sequencing. The sample consisted of sorted CD4+, CD8+, or CD8+CD57+ T cells (not recorded which) from PBMCs. These receptors were obtained from a human donor with aplastic anemia.

This clonotype has at least ten counts. This chain connects TRBV19 to TRBJ2-7; D gene ambiguous. CDR1 and CDR2 from the germline V gene are LNHDA and SQIVND (reference sequence). Trimming removed 3 bases at V and 4 bases at J, with 7 bases between. CDR3 size: 12 residues. The CDR3 spells CASSILGYEQYF. The CDR3 DNA is TGTGCCAGTAGTATTTTAGGTTACGAGCAGTACTTC.

This clonotype was detected only a few times. The chain employs TRBV7-3 and TRBJ2-5; 11 nucleotides line up with TRBD2. This CDR3 spans 16 amino acids. After removal of 2 bases from V and 4 bases from J, the junction contained 6 bases not matched to a gene. Germline lookup yields CDR1 SGHTA and CDR2 FQGTGA. CDR3 loop: CASSLGLAGGAETQYF. CDR3 sequence (DNA): TGTGCCAGCAGCTTAGGTCTAGCGGGAGGCGCAGAGACCCAGTACTTC.

V usage is TRBV12-3 or TRBV12-4 and J usage is TRBJ1-2; D is ambiguous. Trimming removed 9 bases from V and 0 bases from J, with 11 bases in between. This CDR3 region has 13 residues. The CDR3 protein is CASINGSNYGYTF. Here the CDR3 DNA reads TGTGCCAGTATCAATGGGTCTAACTATGGCTACACCTTC.